A selection of T cell receptor beta chains follows, all from one sample in a study of OX40 agonist ivuxolimab in advanced cancers. Assay: immunoSEQ multiplex PCR; the TCRdb copy retains only in-frame clones and omits some. The sample records about 59,000 clones, around 87% being singletons. This sample comprised CD4+ or CD8+ T cells sorted from blood, obtained in a trial of the OX40 agonist ivuxolimab. These receptor sequences come from an adult with an advanced solid tumor such as melanoma, head and neck, liver or kidney cancer. Each CDR3 is given with its conserved first and last residue. Fields, in order: V gene, D gene, J gene, clone size, CDR3 DNA, CDR3 protein. A D gene is named only where the DNA matches it firmly. Not all rows give a size; the values are once, few, many and, for expanded clones, a class.

>TRBV20-1|.|TRBJ1-2|.
TGCAGTGCTAGTAGAGGGGAAGGCTACACCTTC
CSASRGEGYTF
>TRBV6-1|.|TRBJ1-3|.
TGTGCCGGAGCAGTTTCGGGGGCTGGAAACACCATATATTTT
CAGAVSGAGNTIYF
>TRBV30|.|TRBJ2-5|.
TGTGCCTGGAGTGTTAGGGCCCTGGAGACCCAGTACTTC
CAWSVRALETQYF
>TRBV28|.|TRBJ2-7|.
TGTGCCAGCAGTTTACGAGGGACGGTGTCCTACGAGCAGTACTTC
CASSLRGTVSYEQYF
>TRBV11-2|.|TRBJ2-5|.
TGTGCCAGCAGCCCCTGGGCAGTAGGGGAGACCCAGTACTTC
CASSPWAVGETQYF
>TRBV9|TRBD2|TRBJ2-3|.
TGTGCCAGCAGCCGTAGCGGGGACACAGATACGCAGTATTTT
CASSRSGDTDTQYF
>TRBV5-8|TRBD1|TRBJ1-2|.
TGTGCCAGCAGTTTGGACAGGGTGGAATATGGCTACACCTTC
CASSLDRVEYGYTF
>TRBV7-6|.|TRBJ1-4|.
TGTGCCAGCAGCCCTGGGGAACGGCCCGGTAGTGAACTGTTTTTT
CASSPGERPGSELFF
>TRBV9|.|TRBJ1-2|.
TGTGCCAGCAGCGTCAACCAGGCAAACTATGGCTACACCTTC
CASSVNQANYGYTF
>TRBV6-6|.|TRBJ2-7|.
TGTGCCAGCAGTTACCCGGAGGATTTCGAGCAGTACTTC
CASSYPEDFEQYF
>TRBV7-8|TRBD1|TRBJ1-1|.
TGTGCCAGCAGCCTAGCTCGACAGGGGTTCGCTGAAGCTTTCTTT
CASSLARQGFAEAFF
>TRBV23-1|.|TRBJ2-5|.
TGCGCCAGCAGTCTCCGGACACCCGGGCGGCAAGAGACCCAGTACTTC
CASSLRTPGRQETQYF
>TRBV5-1|TRBD1|TRBJ2-1|.
TGCGCCAGCAGCTCGCACAGGGGGCCTCGCTACAATGAGCAGTTCTTC
CASSSHRGPRYNEQFF
>TRBV30|.|TRBJ1-2|.
TGTGCCTGGAGTGCCGGAAACTATGGCTACACCTTC
CAWSAGNYGYTF
>TRBV2|.|TRBJ2-7|.
TGTGCCAGCAGGGCCAGGGTGGGGGCTGGCTACGAGCAGTACTTC
CASRARVGAGYEQYF
>TRBV5-1|TRBD1|TRBJ2-6|.
TGCGCCAGCGGACCGGGACAGGTTTACTCTGGGGCCAACGTCCTGACTTTC
CASGPGQVYSGANVLTF
>TRBV2|TRBD2|TRBJ2-2|.
TGTGCCAGCAAAGTACTAGCGGACACCGGGGAGCTGTTTTTT
CASKVLADTGELFF
>TRBV29-1|.|TRBJ1-2|.
TGCAGCGACGGGTTGGGGGGCTATGGCTACACCTTC
CSDGLGGYGYTF
>TRBV5-6|.|TRBJ2-7|.
TGTGCCAGCAGCTTGACGGGGACCTTCTCCTACGAGCAGTACTTC
CASSLTGTFSYEQYF
>TRBV27|.|TRBJ2-1|.
TGTGCCAGCAGGGAGTTCGATGAGCAGTTCTTC
CASREFDEQFF
>TRBV4-1|.|TRBJ1-1|.
TGCGCCAGCAGCCAACGGGCTCGCACCTATCAGGGAATTAACACTGAAGCTTTCTTT
CASSQRARTYQGINTEAFF
>TRBV6-4|TRBD1|TRBJ2-1|.
TGTGCCAGCAGTGCAAACAGGGGGAGCTACAATGAGCAGTTCTTC
CASSANRGSYNEQFF
>TRBV11-3|.|TRBJ2-1|.
TGTGCCAGCAGCTTAGATAGCGACAATGAGCAGTTCTTC
CASSLDSDNEQFF
>TRBV30|.|TRBJ2-7|.
TGTGCCTGGAGGCAACTGGGAGGAAGCGGGCAGTACTTC
CAWRQLGGSGQYF
>TRBV15|.|TRBJ1-3|.
TGTGCCACCCGCCTGGGGTGGTCTGGAAACACCATATATTTT
CATRLGWSGNTIYF
>TRBV7-3|.|TRBJ1-1|.
TGTGCCAGCAGCTCACGGGGGGGACACTCGCGCGGGAACACTGAAGCTTTCTTT
CASSSRGGHSRGNTEAFF
>TRBV15|.|TRBJ2-2|.
TGTGCCACCAGCAGAGAATGGGGGCGGGCCTTTCGCACCGGGGAGCTGTTTTTT
CATSREWGRAFRTGELFF
>TRBV4-3|.|TRBJ2-3|.
TGCGCCAGCAGCCGCACAGTTGATAGCACAGATACGCAGTATTTT
CASSRTVDSTDTQYF
>TRBV7-3|.|TRBJ2-2|.
TGTGCCAGCAGCCGACAGCCCTCCCTCCACGGGGAGCTGTTTTTT
CASSRQPSLHGELFF
>TRBV4-1|.|TRBJ1-2|.
TGCGCCAGCAGCCAAGATGGGCACCTTAACTATGGCTACACCTTC
CASSQDGHLNYGYTF
>TRBV30|.|TRBJ2-5|.
TGTGCCTGGAGTGTAGGGCAGGGGGAGACCCAGTACTTC
CAWSVGQGETQYF
>TRBV5-1|.|TRBJ1-2|.
TGCGCCAGCGCAACCTTCCCGGGAGAGGGATATGGCTACACCTTC
CASATFPGEGYGYTF
>TRBV27|.|TRBJ2-6|.
TGTGCCAGCAGGTCACAGAGCTCTGGGGCCAACGTCCTGACTTTC
CASRSQSSGANVLTF
>TRBV2|.|TRBJ2-5|.
TGTGCCAGCAGCCGGGACACTCAAGAGACCCAGTACTTC
CASSRDTQETQYF
>TRBV7-8|TRBD1|TRBJ1-1|.
TGTGCCAGCAGGGGGACAGGGTGGGACACTGAAGCTTTCTTT
CASRGTGWDTEAFF
>TRBV4-2|.|TRBJ2-4|.
TGTGCCAGCAGCCAGGGTACTATGAGGGGCAAAAACATTCAGTACTTC
CASSQGTMRGKNIQYF
>TRBV11-2|.|TRBJ2-7|once
TGTGCCAGCAGCTTACTACGGGCTTCCGCCTACGAGCAGTACTTC
CASSLLRASAYEQYF
>TRBV4-2|TRBD2|TRBJ2-5|.
TGTGCCAGCAGCCGCGAATCCGGGACTACTGGAGAGACCCAGTACTTC
CASSRESGTTGETQYF
>TRBV7-3|.|TRBJ1-1|few
TGTGCCAGCAGCTTATACGAGGGAACCGAAGCTTTCTTT
CASSLYEGTEAFF
>TRBV5-1|.|TRBJ1-4|.
TGCGCCAGCAGCTCCGTCGTTCATGAAAAACTGTTTTTT
CASSSVVHEKLFF
>TRBV29-1|.|TRBJ2-3|.
TGCAGCGTTGAATTACGAGGGATAGGAACAGATACGCAGTATTTT
CSVELRGIGTDTQYF
>TRBV5-1|.|TRBJ1-2|.
TGCGCCAGCAGCTTGAGGGCGGAACATGGCTACACCTTC
CASSLRAEHGYTF
>TRBV30|.|TRBJ1-5|.
TGTGCCTGGAGTGTACAGATCGGTCAGCCCCAGCATTTT
CAWSVQIGQPQHF
>TRBV30|.|TRBJ2-3|.
TGTGCCTGGAACTCCCAGGGAAATACGCAGTATTTT
CAWNSQGNTQYF
>TRBV14|TRBD1|TRBJ2-1|.
TGTGCCAGCAGGCAGACAGGGGGCCCCTACAATGAGCAGTTCTTC
CASRQTGGPYNEQFF
>TRBV7-9|.|TRBJ1-4|.
TGTGCCAGCAGTCCCCGGGGGCTAAAAGAAAAACTGTTTTTT
CASSPRGLKEKLFF
>TRBV7-6|.|TRBJ1-3|.
TGTGCCAGCAGCTCGCCAGCTAAAGGAAACACCATATATTTT
CASSSPAKGNTIYF
>TRBV29-1|TRBD1|TRBJ2-5|.
TGCAGCGGAGCAAGGGGGCTTGAAGGAGAGACCCAGTACTTC
CSGARGLEGETQYF
>TRBV18|TRBD1|TRBJ1-1|.
TGTGCCAGCTCAGGACAGGTGAACACTGAAGCTTTCTTT
CASSGQVNTEAFF
>TRBV28|TRBD1|TRBJ2-5|.
TGTGCCAGCAGTGGACAGGGAGGACAGACCCAGTACTTC
CASSGQGGQTQYF
>TRBV7-6|.|TRBJ1-2|.
TGTGCCAGCAGCTTATCGGGACAAGAGAACTATGGCTACACCTTC
CASSLSGQENYGYTF
>TRBV28|.|TRBJ1-1|.
TGTGCCAGCAGTCCCGTGGCGGCTAACACTGAAGCTTTCTTT
CASSPVAANTEAFF
>TRBV2|.|TRBJ2-1|.
TGTGCCAGCAGTGAAAGGTATGAGCAGTTCTTC
CASSERYEQFF
>TRBV29-1|.|TRBJ1-1|.
TGCAGCGGGACAGTTTACGAAGAAGCTTTCTTT
CSGTVYEEAFF
>TRBV9|.|TRBJ1-2|.
TGTGCCAGCAGCGCCAGTTATGGCTACACCTTC
CASSASYGYTF
>TRBV4-1|.|TRBJ1-1|.
TGCGCCAGCAGCCAATCTATTTGGGATATCGGTGAAGCTTTCTTT
CASSQSIWDIGEAFF
>TRBV5-1|TRBD1|TRBJ2-7|.
TGCGCCAGCAGACCCGGACAGGGGGGCTACGAGCAGTACTTC
CASRPGQGGYEQYF